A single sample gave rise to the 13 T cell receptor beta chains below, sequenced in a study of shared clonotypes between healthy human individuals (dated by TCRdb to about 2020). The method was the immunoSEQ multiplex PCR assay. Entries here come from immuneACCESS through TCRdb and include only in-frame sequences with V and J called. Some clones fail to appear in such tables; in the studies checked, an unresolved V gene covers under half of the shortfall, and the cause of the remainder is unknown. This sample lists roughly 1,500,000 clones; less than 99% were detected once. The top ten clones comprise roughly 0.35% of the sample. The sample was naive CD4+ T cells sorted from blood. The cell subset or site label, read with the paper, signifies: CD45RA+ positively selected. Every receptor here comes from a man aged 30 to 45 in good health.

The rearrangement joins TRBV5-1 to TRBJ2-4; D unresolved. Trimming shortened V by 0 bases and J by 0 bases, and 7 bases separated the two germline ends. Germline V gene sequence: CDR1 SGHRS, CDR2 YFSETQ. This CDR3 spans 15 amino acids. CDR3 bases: TGCGCCAGCAGCTTGGGAGCAGTAGCCAAAAACATTCAGTACTTC. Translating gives CASSLGAVAKNIQYF.

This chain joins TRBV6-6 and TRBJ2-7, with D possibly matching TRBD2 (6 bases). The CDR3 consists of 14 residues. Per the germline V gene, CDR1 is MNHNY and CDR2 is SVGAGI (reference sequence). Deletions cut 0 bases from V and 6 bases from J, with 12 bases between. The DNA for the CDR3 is TGTGCCAGCAGTTACTCGGCAGGGCGGGGCGAGCAGTACTTC. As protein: CASSYSAGRGEQYF.

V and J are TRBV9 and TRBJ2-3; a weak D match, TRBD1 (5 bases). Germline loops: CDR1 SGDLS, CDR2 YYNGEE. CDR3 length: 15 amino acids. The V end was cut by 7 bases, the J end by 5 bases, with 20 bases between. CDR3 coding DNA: TGTGCCAGCCCGGAAGGGGCCAGGGCTAAAGATACGCAGTATTTT. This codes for CASPEGARAKDTQYF.

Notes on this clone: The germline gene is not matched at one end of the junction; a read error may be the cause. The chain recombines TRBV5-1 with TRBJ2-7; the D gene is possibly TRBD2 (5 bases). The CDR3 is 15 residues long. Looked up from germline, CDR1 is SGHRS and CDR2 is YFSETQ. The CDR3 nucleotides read TGCGCCAGCAGTTTGGCCGGGGAAGACCCGAACGTCCAGCACTTC. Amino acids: CASSLAGEDPNVQHF. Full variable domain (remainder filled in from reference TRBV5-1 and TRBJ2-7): KAGVTQTPRYLIKTRGQQVTLSCSPISGHRSVSWYQQTPGQGLQFLFEYFSETQRNKGNFPGRFSGRQFSNSRSEMNVSTLELGDSALYLCASSLAGEDPNVQHFGPGTRLTVT.

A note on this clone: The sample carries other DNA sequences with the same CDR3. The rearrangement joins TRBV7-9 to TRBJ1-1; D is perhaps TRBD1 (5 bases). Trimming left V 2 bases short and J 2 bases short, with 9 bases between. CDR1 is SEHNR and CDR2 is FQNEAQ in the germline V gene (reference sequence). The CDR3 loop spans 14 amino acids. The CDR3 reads CASSLQGPNTEAFF. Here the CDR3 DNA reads TGTGCCAGCAGCTTACAGGGCCCTAACACTGAAGCTTTCTTT.

In DNA, the CDR3 is TGTGCCAGCAGCCGCCGGACAGGGGGGGCAGATACGCAGTATTTT. Translating gives CASSRRTGGADTQYF. This chain links TRBV7-2 with TRBJ2-3; 10 bases map to TRBD1. CDR1 is SGHTA and CDR2 is FQGNSA in the germline V gene. The CDR3 covers 15 residues. V shed 5 bases, J shed 4 bases, and the junction held 6 bases outside the gene matches.

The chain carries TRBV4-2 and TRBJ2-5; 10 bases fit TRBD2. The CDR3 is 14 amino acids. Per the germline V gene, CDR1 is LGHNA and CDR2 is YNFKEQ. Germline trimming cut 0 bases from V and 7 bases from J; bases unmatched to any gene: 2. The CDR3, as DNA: TGTGCCAGCAGCCAAGATTCTAGCGGGGGGACCCAGTACTTC. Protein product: CASSQDSSGGTQYF.

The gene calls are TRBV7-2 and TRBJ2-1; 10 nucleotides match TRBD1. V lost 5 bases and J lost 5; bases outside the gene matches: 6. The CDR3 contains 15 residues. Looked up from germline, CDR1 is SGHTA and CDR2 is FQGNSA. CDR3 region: CASSLRQGAHNEQFF. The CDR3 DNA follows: TGTGCCAGCAGCCTCCGACAGGGGGCCCACAATGAGCAGTTCTTC.

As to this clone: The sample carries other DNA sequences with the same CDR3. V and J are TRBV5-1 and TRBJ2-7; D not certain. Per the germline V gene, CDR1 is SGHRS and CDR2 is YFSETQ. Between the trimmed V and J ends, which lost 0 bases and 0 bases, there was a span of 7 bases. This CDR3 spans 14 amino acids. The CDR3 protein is CASSLAASSYEQYF. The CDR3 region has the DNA TGCGCCAGCAGCTTGGCAGCTAGCTCCTACGAGCAGTACTTC.

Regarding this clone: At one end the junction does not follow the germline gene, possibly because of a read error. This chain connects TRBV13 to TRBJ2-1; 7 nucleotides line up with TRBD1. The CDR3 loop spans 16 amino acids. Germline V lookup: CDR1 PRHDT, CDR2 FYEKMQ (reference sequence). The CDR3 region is CASTLGGRSSYNEQFF. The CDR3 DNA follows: TGTGCCAGCACCTTAGGGGGCCGGAGCTCCTACAATGAGCAGTTCTTC.

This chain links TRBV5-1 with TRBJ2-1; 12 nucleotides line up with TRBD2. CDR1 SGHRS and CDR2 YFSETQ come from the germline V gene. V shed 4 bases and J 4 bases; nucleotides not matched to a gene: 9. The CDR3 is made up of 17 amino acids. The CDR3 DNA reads TGCGCCAGCAGCCCCCTCCGGACTAGCGGGGCTTACAATGAGCAGTTCTTC. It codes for CASSPLRTSGAYNEQFF.

DNA for the CDR3: TGTGCCTGGAGTCGGGGGGGACTGAGGGAGGCCTACAATGAGCAGTTCTTC. Translated: CAWSRGGLREAYNEQFF. The rearrangement joins TRBV30 to TRBJ2-1, with TRBD2 matching over 8 bases. CDR1 is GTSNPN and CDR2 is SVGIG in the germline V gene (reference sequence). The trim removed 2 bases at V and 2 bases at J, leaving 11 bases unmatched. The CDR3 spans 17 residues. Filled out from reference TRBV30 and TRBJ2-1, the complete variable domain reads SQTIHQWPATLVQPVGSPLSLECTVEGTSNPNLYWYRQAAGRGLQLLFYSVGIGQISSEVPQNLSASRPQDRQFILSSKKLLLSDSGFYLCAWSRGGLREAYNEQFFGPGTRLTVL.

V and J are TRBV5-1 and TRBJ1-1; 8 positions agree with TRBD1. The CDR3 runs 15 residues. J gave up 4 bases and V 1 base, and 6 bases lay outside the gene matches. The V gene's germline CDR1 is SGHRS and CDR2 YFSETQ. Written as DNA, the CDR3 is TGCGCCAGCAGCTTGTACAGGGGGATGTCCACTGAAGCTTTCTTT. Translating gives CASSLYRGMSTEAFF.